Following are 27 T cell receptor beta chains from one sample sequenced in a study of cytomegalovirus exposure and HLA in healthy donors (dated by TCRdb to about 2017). The receptor library was made with the immunoSEQ multiplex PCR assay. The multiplex PCR relied on a mix of 60 forward primers for TCR Vbeta segments and 13 reverse primers for TCR Jbeta segments. TCRdb's version of the immuneACCESS table is confined to in-frame rearrangements and falls short of the full clone set. An unresolved V gene accounts for under half of the shortfall where checked; the remainder is of unknown origin. The sample data list about 140,000 clones, and around 79% of these were observed just once. The ten largest clonotypes hold over 3% of the sample. Sequences were obtained from PBMCs. These receptors all stem from a female donor in good health and CMV-seronegative.

The rearrangement joins TRBV5-4 to TRBJ2-3; TRBD2 agrees at 7 bases. The germline gives CDR1 SGHNT, CDR2 YYREEE (reference sequence). The V gene end was trimmed by 8 bases and the J gene end by 2 bases; junction bases not matched to a gene: 5. The CDR3 is made up of 13 amino acids. The CDR3 DNA reads TGTGCCAGTCGACTAGCAAACACAGATACGCAGTATTTT. Its translation: CASRLANTDTQYF.

This clone was seen a few times. This sequence joins TRBV7-3 and TRBJ2-3; 8 nucleotides line up with TRBD1. V gave up 5 bases and J gave up 5 bases; unmatched junction bases: 9. Germline CDR1 reads SGHTA; CDR2 reads FQGTGA. The length of the CDR3 is 15 residues. CDR3 region: CASSAGGAQLDTQYF. In nucleotides, the CDR3 is TGTGCCAGCAGCGCAGGGGGCGCGCAATTAGATACGCAGTATTTT. The variable domain in full, with the rest retrieved from reference TRBV7-3 and TRBJ2-3, is GAGVSQTPSNKVTEKGKYVELRCDPISGHTALYWYRQSLGQGPEFLIYFQGTGAADDSGLPNDRFFAVRPEGSVSTLKIQRTERGDSAVYLCASSAGGAQLDTQYFGPGTRLTVL.

The chain recombines TRBV2 with TRBJ2-7, with D perhaps TRBD1 (5 bases). The V and J ends lost 4 bases and 4 bases respectively, with 17 bases between them. The CDR3 spans 15 residues. Germline CDR1 SNHLY, CDR2 FYNNEI. CDR3: CASSGGQGFGYEQYF. The CDR3, as DNA: TGTGCCAGCAGTGGGGGCCAGGGTTTCGGATACGAGCAGTACTTC.

This rearrangement joins TRBV5-4 to TRBJ2-5, with 7 nucleotides matching TRBD2. Germline V gives CDR1 SGHNT, CDR2 YYREEE (reference sequence). The CDR3 sequence is 14 residues long. Trimming took 5 bases from V and 1 from J; bases not matched to a gene: 5. Here the CDR3 DNA reads TGTGCCAGCAGTCGCCCGGGGGGCCAAGAGACCCAGTACTTC. Its translation: CASSRPGGQETQYF.

This rearrangement joins TRBV28 to TRBJ1-2; 7 bases line up with TRBD1. This CDR3 has 16 residues. V was pared by 4 bases and J by 4 bases, with 12 bases of the junction left unmatched. Germline V lookup: CDR1 MDHEN, CDR2 SYDVKM. DNA of the CDR3: TGTGCCAGCAGTTCCCTGACCGGGACAGCCCTCTATGGCTACACCTTC. Protein sequence: CASSSLTGTALYGYTF.

V gene TRBV11-2 combines with J gene TRBJ1-1, with D unresolved. V gave up 0 bases and J gave up 6 bases, with 8 bases separating them. Germline V gives CDR1 SGHAT, CDR2 FQNNGV. The CDR3 spans 13 residues. The CDR3 sequence is CASSLDSFAEAFF. The CDR3 coding sequence is TGTGCCAGCAGCTTAGACAGTTTCGCTGAAGCTTTCTTT.

This clone was counted a few times. This chain uses TRBV6-1 with TRBJ2-2; 13 bases align to TRBD2. Germline CDR1 is MNHNS and CDR2 is SASEGT. This CDR3 has 18 residues. The V segment lost 3 bases and the J segment 6 bases; nucleotides outside the gene matches: 10. CDR3 sequence (DNA): TGTGCCAGCAGTGACACTAGCGGGGGGGCGTTTATAGCCGGGGAGCTGTTTTTT. Translated: CASSDTSGGAFIAGELFF.

The chain employs TRBV11-2 and TRBJ2-1, with TRBD2 as a possible D gene (5 bases). The CDR3 is 15 residues long. The germline gives CDR1 SGHAT, CDR2 FQNNGV. Trimming cost V 2 bases and J 2 bases, with 10 bases left between them. Here the CDR3 reads CASSLILEAYNEQFF. CDR3 coding DNA: TGTGCCAGCAGCTTAATTTTGGAGGCCTACAATGAGCAGTTCTTC.

J is TRBJ2-7 and V is TRBV15; perhaps TRBD2 as D (5 bases). The germline V and J ends were trimmed by 1 base and 3 bases, with 7 bases remaining between them. The CDR3 has 13 residues. Germline V CDR1 and CDR2: LNHNV, YYDKDF (reference sequence). The CDR3 region has the DNA TGTGCCACCAGCAGAGTACTAGGCTACGAGCAGTACTTC. This gives the protein CATSRVLGYEQYF.

The chain carries TRBV12-5 and TRBJ2-7; no reliable D call. The CDR3 has 13 amino acids. Germline CDR1 is LGHNT and CDR2 is FRNRAP. Between the trimmed V and J ends, which lost 4 bases and 3 bases, there was a span of 10 bases. CDR3: CASGSGRSYEQYF. CDR3 DNA: TGTGCTAGTGGTTCGGGTAGGAGCTACGAGCAGTACTTC.

This chain joins TRBV11-3 and TRBJ2-7; 9 positions match TRBD1. V was clipped by 2 bases and J by 6 bases; unmatched bases: 2. CDR3 length: 13 residues. CDR1 and CDR2 (germline): SGHNT, YENEEA. The CDR3 reads CASSLTGGTEQYF. In nucleotides, the CDR3 is TGTGCCAGCAGCTTAACAGGGGGCACCGAGCAGTACTTC.

A remark on this clone: In the same sample, other DNA sequences code for this CDR3. The V gene is TRBV30, the J gene TRBJ2-7; perhaps TRBD1 as D (6 bases). CDR3 length equals 14 residues. V lost 3 bases to trimming and J lost 2 bases, with 14 bases between them. Germline CDR1 and CDR2: GTSNPN and SVGIG (reference sequence). The DNA of the CDR3 is TGTGCCTGGAGCGGCAGGGGAGACCCCTACGAGCAGTACTTC. Protein: CAWSGRGDPYEQYF.

The V call is TRBV10-1, the J call TRBJ2-7, with D perhaps TRBD2 (5 bases). The V end lost 6 bases, the J end lost 0 bases, and 6 bases lay between the germline ends. Germline V lookup: CDR1 WNHNN, CDR2 SYGVQD (reference sequence). The CDR3 covers 12 residues. CDR3 nucleotide sequence: TGCGCCAGCAGCACTAGCTCCTACGAGCAGTACTTC. Encoded protein: CASSTSSYEQYF.

This chain links TRBV7-6 with TRBJ2-3; 8 nucleotides match TRBD2. The length of the CDR3 is 14 residues. The V and J ends lost 5 bases and 6 bases, in that order; junction bases with no gene match: 7. Germline V gene data show CDR1 as SGHVS and CDR2 as FNYEAQ. DNA of the CDR3: TGTGCCAGCAGCACGGGGGGGCGGTGGGATACGCAGTATTTT. Translating gives CASSTGGRWDTQYF. The full variable domain, its missing parts supplied by reference TRBV7-6 and TRBJ2-3, is GAGVSQSPRYKVTKRGQDVALRCDPISGHVSLYWYRQALGQGPEFLTYFNYEAQQDKSGLPNDRFSAERPEGSISTLTIQRTEQRDSAMYRCASSTGGRWDTQYFGPGTRLTVL.

In this sample, this clone turned up a few times. V gene TRBV7-2 combines with J gene TRBJ1-5, with D uncertain. Germline V lookup: CDR1 SGHTA, CDR2 FQGNSA. V lost 0 bases and J 7 bases, leaving 10 bases between the germline ends. The CDR3 has 14 amino acids. In nucleotides, the CDR3 is TGTGCCAGCAGCTTAGCTGTAGCGCAACAGCCCCAGCATTTT. It encodes CASSLAVAQQPQHF.

The J gene is TRBJ2-1, the V gene TRBV9; tentative D call: TRBD2 (5 bases). The germline V and J ends were trimmed by 2 bases and 6 bases, with 15 bases remaining between them. This CDR3 region has 15 residues. CDR1 is SGDLS, CDR2 YYNGEE, per germline. The CDR3 spells CASSVRSGDLNEQFF. The CDR3 bases are TGTGCCAGCAGCGTGAGGAGCGGAGATCTCAATGAGCAGTTCTTC. Variable domain in full (rest from reference TRBV9 and TRBJ2-1): DSGVTQTPKHLITATGQRVTLRCSPRSGDLSVYWYQQSLDQGLQFLIQYYNGEERAKGNILERFSAQQFPDLHSELNLSSLELGDSALYFCASSVRSGDLNEQFFGPGTRLTVL.

V gene TRBV2 combines with J gene TRBJ2-7; 9 bases align to TRBD2. Germline CDR1 and CDR2: SNHLY and FYNNEI. The CDR3 has 14 amino acids. The ends lost 8 bases at V and 6 bases at J; junction bases unmatched: 11. CDR3 bases: TGTGCCAGCCAGGGGCTAGCGGGACTTCTCGAGCAGTACTTC. Translation gives CASQGLAGLLEQYF.

This clone was counted between two and nine times. V usage is TRBV5-1 and J usage is TRBJ2-1; TRBD1 agrees at 10 bases. This CDR3 is 14 amino acids long. V lost 0 bases to trimming and J lost 10 bases; unmatched junction nucleotides: 4. The germline V gene has CDR1 SGHRS and CDR2 YFSETQ. CDR3: CASSLGDRGLEQFF. CDR3 nucleotide sequence: TGCGCCAGCAGCTTGGGGGACAGGGGCCTAGAGCAGTTCTTC. Together with reference TRBV5-1 and TRBJ2-1, the CDR3 gives the full variable domain: KAGVTQTPRYLIKTRGQQVTLSCSPISGHRSVSWYQQTPGQGLQFLFEYFSETQRNKGNFPGRFSGRQFSNSRSEMNVSTLELGDSALYLCASSLGDRGLEQFFGPGTRLTVL.

This clone came up many times. V usage is TRBV2 and J usage is TRBJ1-1; no reliable D call. V was pared by 3 bases and J by 3 bases, with 14 bases between. Germline assignment: CDR1 SNHLY and CDR2 FYNNEI. The CDR3 contains 15 residues. CDR3 region: CASSDQASRDTEAFF. The CDR3 DNA follows: TGTGCCAGCAGTGATCAAGCCTCACGGGACACTGAAGCTTTCTTT.

The chain couples TRBV6-1 to TRBJ2-5; D is unclear. The ends were cut back, 1 base at V and 2 bases at J, with 11 bases in the middle. The CDR3 is made up of 15 amino acids. Germline lookup yields CDR1 MNHNS and CDR2 SASEGT. CDR3 sequence reads: CASSEDKDNQETQYF. Here the CDR3 DNA reads TGTGCCAGCAGTGAAGATAAAGACAATCAAGAGACCCAGTACTTC.

V usage is TRBV7-9 and J usage is TRBJ1-1, with D possibly being TRBD1 (6 bases). Germline V gene data show CDR1 as SEHNR and CDR2 as FQNEAQ (reference sequence). V shed 4 bases and J shed 1 base, with 7 bases lying between them. The CDR3 is made up of 13 amino acids. The CDR3 sequence: CASSSQGNTEAFF. CDR3 nucleotide sequence: TGTGCCAGCAGCTCACAGGGGAACACTGAAGCTTTCTTT.

The chain joins TRBV12-5 to TRBJ2-1; 10 bases are shared with TRBD2. The CDR3 consists of 16 residues. Looked up from germline, CDR1 is LGHNT and CDR2 is FRNRAP. The junction had 3 bases not matched to a gene; V was cut back by 3 bases and J by 1 base. CDR3 coding DNA: TGTGCTAGTGGTTTTGGACTAGCGGATTCCTACAATGAGCAGTTCTTC. This encodes CASGFGLADSYNEQFF.

This chain links TRBV2 with TRBJ1-2; 8 bases map to TRBD1. CDR1 is SNHLY and CDR2 is FYNNEI in the germline V gene. After removal of 8 bases from V and 8 bases from J, the junction contained 10 bases not matched to a gene. This CDR3 is 13 amino acids long. The CDR3 loop is CASDDRGVGGYTF. The CDR3 bases are TGTGCCAGCGATGACAGGGGAGTAGGAGGCTACACCTTC. Drawing the rest from reference TRBV2 and TRBJ1-2, the complete variable domain is EPEVTQTPSHQVTQMGQEVILRCVPISNHLYFYWYRQILGQKVEFLVSFYNNEISEKSEIFDDQFSVERPDGSNFTLKIRSTKLEDSAMYFCASDDRGVGGYTFGSGTRLTVV.

This chain uses TRBV9 with TRBJ1-1; D not resolved. V was shortened by 4 bases and J by 11 bases, with 15 bases between the two germline ends. This CDR3 spans 12 amino acids. Germline V gene lookup returns CDR1 SGDLS and CDR2 YYNGEE. The CDR3 region has the DNA TGTGCCAGCAGCCCAACGGCGGGTATTGCTTTCTTT. Encoded protein: CASSPTAGIAFF.

This clone was observed once. The gene calls are TRBV5-6 and TRBJ2-7, with TRBD2 matching 9 bases. The CDR3 has 15 residues. V shed 0 bases, J shed 3 bases, and the junction held 4 bases outside the gene matches. Germline CDR1 is SGHDT and CDR2 is YYEEEE. The CDR3 protein is CASSLASGRFYEQYF. As DNA, the CDR3 is TGTGCCAGCAGCTTGGCCAGCGGGAGGTTCTACGAGCAGTACTTC.

The chain has TRBV2 and TRBJ1-5, with D uncertain. The germline gives CDR1 SNHLY, CDR2 FYNNEI. The CDR3 runs 16 residues. The ends were cut back, 1 base at V and 1 base at J, with 11 bases in the middle. The CDR3 sequence is CASSEEGGGSNQPQHF. The DNA of the CDR3 is TGTGCCAGCAGTGAAGAGGGAGGTGGGAGCAATCAGCCCCAGCATTTT.

The chain carries TRBV6-5 and TRBJ2-5, with TRBD2 matching 9 bases. The CDR3 totals 14 residues. The V gene end was trimmed by 6 bases and the J gene end by 4 bases; junction bases not matched to a gene: 6. Germline CDR1 and CDR2: MNHEY and SVGAGI. The CDR3 nucleotides are TGTGCCAGCAGAACTAGCGGGCGCCTAGAGACCCAGTACTTC. This encodes CASRTSGRLETQYF.